Below, 29 T cell receptor beta chains from the same sample are listed, as sequenced in a study of blood T cells in healthy people across ages. Combining a sample-barcoded 5' primer with a J-beta primer mix, a second PCR ran for 7 to 11 cycles. TCRdb reanalysed the 5' RACE reads using MiXCR and keeps one entry per CDR3 protein. The sample includes some 1,800,000 distinct CDR3 sequences, 39% of them seen just once. The specimen sequenced was blood. The receptors were sampled from a human donor in good health.

This clonotype was seen a few times. This chain links TRBV7-9 with TRBJ2-7; 7 bases align to TRBD1. Unmatched junction bases numbered 23, after V lost 5 bases and J lost 4 bases. Germline CDR1 is SEHNR and CDR2 is FQNEAQ (reference sequence). The CDR3 has 19 amino acids. The CDR3 coding sequence is TGTGCCAGCAGCCCCCCGACAACCGACAGGGAGACGCTAATATACGAGCAGTACTTC. It is translated as CASSPPTTDRETLIYEQYF.

The chain has TRBV9 and TRBJ1-5; D remains ambiguous. V lost 0 bases and J lost 3, with 7 bases in between. The V gene's germline CDR1 is SGDLS and CDR2 YYNGEE. CDR3 length equals 14 residues. DNA of the CDR3: TGTGCCAGCAGCGTAGGGGCAGTCAATCAGCCCCAGCATTTT. Encoded protein: CASSVGAVNQPQHF.

In this sample, this clonotype turned up once. V gene TRBV11-3 combines with J gene TRBJ2-3, with D possibly called TRBD1 or TRBD2 (5 bases each). Germline V gives CDR1 SGHNT, CDR2 YENEEA. The CDR3 contains 15 residues. V gave up 7 bases and J gave up 0 bases, with 14 bases separating them. CDR3 bases: TGTGCCAGCACGTGGGGGACCTCGAGCACAGATACGCAGTATTTT. Translating it yields CASTWGTSSTDTQYF.

The V call is TRBV20-1, the J call TRBJ1-4, with 9 bases that match TRBD1. CDR3 length: 15 amino acids. V shed 0 bases and J 5 bases; nucleotides not matched to a gene: 4. Germline V gene lookup returns CDR1 DFQATT and CDR2 SNEGSKA (reference sequence). The CDR3 bases are TGCAGTGCTAGAGATCTCGGACAGGGGAATGAAAAACTGTTTTTT. Protein: CSARDLGQGNEKLFF.

This clonotype was observed a few times. The chain employs TRBV27 and TRBJ2-7; D is perhaps TRBD1 (6 bases). V lost 5 bases and J lost 3, with 14 bases in between. This CDR3 contains 14 residues. Germline V CDR1 and CDR2: MNHEY, SMNVEV (reference sequence). The CDR3 coding sequence is TGTGCCAGCAGTGTAGACAGGCCCTACTACGAGCAGTACTTC. Translating gives CASSVDRPYYEQYF.

The genes are TRBV7-9 and TRBJ1-1; 11 bases map to TRBD1. Trimming removed 4 bases from V and 7 bases from J; junction bases left unmatched: 5. Per the germline V gene, CDR1 is SEHNR and CDR2 is FQNEAQ (reference sequence). This CDR3 contains 14 residues. In nucleotides, the CDR3 is TGTGCCAGCAGCTCGGACAGGGGGCGCAATGAAGCTTTCTTT. Translating it yields CASSSDRGRNEAFF.

This clonotype was seen only a few times. The rearrangement uses TRBV4-1 and TRBJ2-5; D is uncertain. The CDR3 loop spans 14 amino acids. CDR1 is MGHRA and CDR2 is YSYEKL in the germline V gene. With 1 base removed from V and 5 bases from J, the gap between germline ends came to 11 bases. The CDR3 DNA sequence: TGCGCCAGCAGCCAAGTAGGGCCGTGGGAGACCCAGTACTTC. It codes for CASSQVGPWETQYF.

This clonotype was seen more than once but under ten times. The genes are TRBV29-1 and TRBJ2-3; either TRBD1 or TRBD2 may supply D (5 bases each). Between the trimmed V and J ends, which lost 5 bases and 4 bases, there was a span of 10 bases. Germline V gene sequence: CDR1 SQVTM, CDR2 ANQGSEA. The CDR3 length is 12 residues. The CDR3 is CSVSGDADTQYF. In DNA, the CDR3 is TGCAGCGTTTCTGGGGACGCAGATACGCAGTATTTT.

In its sample, this clonotype was seen a few times. This chain joins TRBV9 and TRBJ1-1; D is possibly TRBD1 (6 bases). Trimming shortened V by 8 bases and J by 0 bases, and 11 bases separated the two germline ends. The length of the CDR3 is 13 residues. Germline assignment: CDR1 SGDLS and CDR2 YYNGEE. The DNA of the CDR3 is TGTGCCAGTACCACAGGGATGAACACTGAAGCTTTCTTT. This sequence encodes CASTTGMNTEAFF.

J is TRBJ2-2 and V is TRBV12-3 or TRBV12-4; no definite D call. Trimming took off 3 bases at V and 6 bases at J, with 14 bases between the two ends. This CDR3 comprises 15 residues. The chain's CDR3 is CASSLNDRVPGELFF. CDR3 sequence (DNA): TGTGCCAGCAGTTTGAACGATCGAGTTCCCGGGGAGCTGTTTTTT.

This clonotype appeared a few times. Here the CDR3 reads CASSPSWGGYGYTF. CDR3 nucleotides: TGTGCCAGCAGCCCCAGCTGGGGGGGCTATGGCTACACCTTC. The rearrangement joins TRBV12-3 or TRBV12-4 to TRBJ1-2; D possibly corresponds to TRBD1 (5 bases). There are 14 residues in the CDR3. V was trimmed by 6 bases and J by 4 bases, leaving 15 bases between them.

V usage is TRBV10-3 and J usage is TRBJ2-7, with D hard to call. This CDR3 spans 15 amino acids. Trimming shortened V by 3 bases and J by 1 base, and 13 bases separated the two germline ends. Germline loops: CDR1 ENHRY, CDR2 SYGVKD. In nucleotides, the CDR3 is TGTGCCATCAGTGACGAAAGAGTAGGGTCCTACGAGCAGTACTTC. It yields the protein CAISDERVGSYEQYF.

The table lists this clonotype with a few counts. The V gene is TRBV4-2, the J gene TRBJ1-2; D is unresolved. Germline loops: CDR1 LGHNA, CDR2 YNFKEQ. The CDR3 consists of 12 residues. The V and J ends lost 3 bases and 6 bases respectively, with 8 bases between them. CDR3 sequence: CASSHLQNGYTF. The CDR3 DNA follows: TGTGCCAGCAGCCACTTACAGAATGGCTACACCTTC.

This chain links TRBV5-6 with TRBJ2-3; D might be TRBD1 or TRBD2, each matching 5 bases. The CDR3 has 16 amino acids. Germline lookup yields CDR1 SGHDT and CDR2 YYEEEE. Deletions cut 2 bases from V and 1 base from J, with 14 bases between. CDR3 sequence (DNA): TGTGCCAGCAGCTTAGAGGGACCACCGGGCACAGATACGCAGTATTTT. This translates into CASSLEGPPGTDTQYF.

This clonotype turned up a few times. J is TRBJ2-7 and V is TRBV20-1; D is ambiguous. Trimming cost V 3 bases and J 3 bases, with 15 bases left between them. Germline V CDR1 and CDR2: DFQATT, SNEGSKA (reference sequence). CDR3 length: 14 amino acids. The CDR3 protein is CSARSRLPLYEQYF. CDR3 coding DNA: TGCAGTGCTAGGTCGCGTCTACCCCTCTACGAGCAGTACTTC.

J is TRBJ1-1 and V is TRBV7-8; 8 nucleotides line up with TRBD1. Trimming took 1 base from V and 6 from J; bases not matched to a gene: 10. This CDR3 is 16 amino acids long. The V gene's germline CDR1 is SGHVS and CDR2 FQNEAQ. The CDR3 DNA sequence: TGTGCCAGCAGCTTAGTCTTAGGACAGGGTGTCCCTGAAGCTTTCTTT. This gives the protein CASSLVLGQGVPEAFF. The whole variable domain, filled in from reference TRBV7-8 and TRBJ1-1, reads GAGVSQSPRYKVAKRGQDVALRCDPISGHVSLFWYQQALGQGPEFLTYFQNEAQLDKSGLPSDRFFAERPEGSVSTLKIQRTQQEDSAVYLCASSLVLGQGVPEAFFGQGTRLTVV.

V gene TRBV20-1 combines with J gene TRBJ2-7; 10 bases are shared with TRBD2. CDR1 DFQATT and CDR2 SNEGSKA come from the germline V gene (reference sequence). The CDR3 covers 16 residues. V was clipped by 3 bases and J by 6 bases; unmatched bases: 14. The CDR3 coding sequence is TGCAGTGCTAGCCGATTCAAAAGCGGGGGGGCCTTCGAGCAGTACTTC. This encodes CSASRFKSGGAFEQYF.

In its sample, this clonotype was seen a few times. This chain links TRBV7-9 with TRBJ2-5; TRBD2 matches at 7 bases. Germline assignment: CDR1 SEHNR and CDR2 FQNEAQ (reference sequence). Losses at the gene ends were 2 bases for V and 5 bases for J; bases not matched to a gene: 5. The CDR3 extends over 14 amino acids. The CDR3 region has the DNA TGTGCCAGCAGCTTAATCACTAGCGCGGAGACCCAGTACTTC. Its protein is CASSLITSAETQYF.

The CDR3 protein is CASSLVRVSGTEAFF. DNA for the CDR3: TGCGCCAGCAGCCTTGTCAGGGTCTCCGGCACTGAAGCTTTCTTT. This sequence joins TRBV4-3 and TRBJ1-1; the D gene is possibly TRBD1 (5 bases). The CDR3 runs 15 residues. V lost 4 bases to trimming and J lost 4 bases, with 16 bases between them. The germline CDR1 and CDR2 sequences are LGHNA and YSLEER.

The chain employs TRBV29-1 and TRBJ1-2; D unclear. Germline V lookup: CDR1 SQVTM, CDR2 ANQGSEA. The CDR3 length is 13 residues. Trimming cost V 4 bases and J 0 bases, with 9 bases left between them. In nucleotides, the CDR3 is TGCAGCGTTGGCACAGCCCCTAACTATGGCTACACCTTC. Amino acid sequence: CSVGTAPNYGYTF.

This clonotype was recorded a few times. The J gene is TRBJ2-5, the V gene TRBV6-6; D not resolved. The closer fit of TRBJ2-7 to the DNA end suggests the J call may be wrong. The CDR3 covers 13 residues. Germline assignment: CDR1 MNHNY and CDR2 SVGAGI (reference sequence). CDR3 sequence: CASSLEGINEQYF. The CDR3 DNA is TGTGCCAGCAGCTTAGAAGGGATCAACGAGCAGTACTTC.

This clonotype was detected a few times. V usage is TRBV12-3 or TRBV12-4 and J usage is TRBJ2-7, with D perhaps matching TRBD2 (5 bases). V was shortened by 6 bases and J by 5 bases, with 17 bases between the two germline ends. There are 14 residues in the CDR3. The DNA for the CDR3 is TGTGCCAGCAGCCTCGGGCAGTTCGGGGACGAGCAGTACTTC. Translated: CASSLGQFGDEQYF.

V gene TRBV21-1 combines with J gene TRBJ2-5; the D call of TRBD1 is as the table states it, not checked on the DNA. TRBV21-1 is termed a pseudogene. This CDR3 is 19 amino acids long. The CDR3, as DNA: TGTGCCAGCAGCACGTCGCCTTACCGGGGACCGGGGACCAACGAGACCCAGTACTTC. This codes for CASSTSPYRGPGTNETQYF.

This chain uses TRBV11-2 with TRBJ2-7, with D uncertain. The CDR3 runs 13 residues. The germline V gene encodes CDR1 SGHAT and CDR2 FQNNGV. Trimming stripped 5 bases from V and 3 bases from J, with 11 bases between. As DNA, the CDR3 is TGTGCCAGCAGCCACGACACAAACTACGAGCAGTACTTC. Amino acid sequence: CASSHDTNYEQYF.

This clonotype was detected a few times. This chain links TRBV9 with TRBJ2-5; 14 bases are a match to TRBD2. Judging by the DNA end, TRBJ2-7 fits better; the J call may be wrong. CDR3 length: 15 amino acids. CDR1 SGDLS and CDR2 YYNGEE come from the germline V gene. In nucleotides, the CDR3 is TGTGCCAGCAGCGCCTCGGGACTAGCGGGGGACGAGCAGTACTTC. Translating it yields CASSASGLAGDEQYF.

As regards this clonotype: One junction end does not reproduce the germline sequence, and a read error may be involved. The rearrangement joins TRBV12-3 or TRBV12-4 to TRBJ1-2; no reliable D call. The CDR3 is 15 residues long. CDR3 protein: CANSSLTRASYGYTF. DNA of the CDR3: TGTGCCAACAGTTCCTTAACAAGGGCCTCCTATGGCTACACCTTC.

The CDR3 region has the DNA TGTGCCAGCAGATCGGCCACCGGGACAGGGGCTTACAATGAGCAGTACTTC. Translating gives CASRSATGTGAYNEQYF. The chain carries TRBV5-6 and TRBJ2-4; 10 nucleotides agree with TRBD1. V gave up 5 bases and J gave up 13 bases; unmatched junction bases: 21. The germline V gene encodes CDR1 SGHDT and CDR2 YYEEEE. The CDR3 runs to 17 residues.

The chain combines TRBV6-2 or TRBV6-3 with TRBJ1-2; 7 bases map to TRBD1. Trimming removed 5 bases from V and 3 bases from J; junction bases left unmatched: 9. The CDR3 length is 15 residues. Germline assignment: CDR1 MNHEY and CDR2 SVGEGT. The CDR3 sequence is CASSQATGEYYGYTF. CDR3 sequence (DNA): TGTGCCAGCAGTCAAGCTACAGGGGAATACTATGGCTACACCTTC.

This chain links TRBV5-5 with TRBJ2-3, with unresolved D. The V end was cut by 0 bases, the J end by 5 bases, with 10 bases between. The length of the CDR3 is 14 residues. Germline V gene lookup returns CDR1 SGHKS and CDR2 YYEKEE (reference sequence). CDR3 sequence (DNA): TGTGCCAGCAGCTTGGGACATACTAAAGATACGCAGTATTTT. Protein sequence: CASSLGHTKDTQYF.